This passage covers 24 T cell receptor beta chains from one sample sequenced in a study of STAT5B mutations in CD4+ large granular lymphocyte leukemia. TCRdb's table, derived via immunoSEQ multiplex PCR, lists solely in-frame clones and lacks some. Of 40,000 to 50,000 clones in the sample, around 81% were seen once. Sequencing was carried out using CD4+ T cells from blood buffy coats. These receptors were obtained from a human donor in good health.

The chain recombines TRBV27 with TRBJ2-7; TRBD2 matches 11 bases. The CDR3 contains 15 residues. Germline CDR1 is MNHEY and CDR2 is SMNVEV (reference sequence). The junction had 7 bases not matched to a gene; V was cut back by 6 bases and J by 3 bases. CDR3 loop: CASSPGTSGYYEQYF. The CDR3 bases are TGTGCCAGCAGCCCCGGGACTAGCGGTTACTACGAGCAGTACTTC.

This clone was observed a single time. The chain joins TRBV6-5 to TRBJ1-2; 9 bases line up with TRBD1. CDR3 length: 15 residues. J was trimmed by 4 bases and V by 4 bases; bases with no gene match: 7. The germline gives CDR1 MNHEY, CDR2 SVGAGI. The CDR3 bases are TGTGCCAGCAGTTTCGGACAGGGGCGCTCCTATGGCTACACCTTC. Amino acids: CASSFGQGRSYGYTF.

This clone was seen once. The chain carries TRBV1 and TRBJ1-4; the table's D call TRBD1 went unverified against the DNA. TRBV1 is annotated as a pseudogene. The length of the CDR3 is 14 residues. The CDR3 DNA sequence: TGCACCAGCAGCCAACAGGGGAGACGAGAAAAACTGTTTTTT. It yields the protein CTSSQQGRREKLFF.

The J gene is TRBJ2-7, the V gene TRBV4-1; D might be TRBD2 (6 bases). The V gene lost 1 base and the J gene lost 1 base, with 11 bases spanning the gap. Germline V gene data show CDR1 as MGHRA and CDR2 as YSYEKL. The CDR3 has 15 amino acids. The CDR3 DNA sequence: TGCGCCAGCAGCCAAGCCCTAGCGCTGTCCTACGAGCAGTACTTC. Encoded protein: CASSQALALSYEQYF.

V is TRBV11-2 and J is TRBJ1-2; 10 nucleotides match TRBD1. CDR3 size: 13 residues. Unmatched junction bases numbered 2, after V lost 6 bases and J lost 4 bases. Germline V gene data show CDR1 as SGHAT and CDR2 as FQNNGV. In nucleotides, the CDR3 is TGTGCCAGCAGGCGGACAGGGGGCTATGGCTACACCTTC. It yields the protein CASRRTGGYGYTF.

The chain employs TRBV6-5 and TRBJ1-2, with a weak D call TRBD1 (5 bases). This CDR3 has 15 amino acids. With 5 bases removed from V and 2 bases from J, the gap between germline ends came to 15 bases. CDR1 and CDR2 from the germline V gene are MNHEY and SVGAGI. CDR3 DNA: TGTGCCAGCAGTCGGCAGGGACTTTTCAACTATGGCTACACCTTC. Its translation: CASSRQGLFNYGYTF.

The rearrangement uses TRBV9 and TRBJ2-7, with 8 bases identical to TRBD2. CDR3 length: 14 residues. V dropped 2 bases and J dropped 6; count of bases not matched to a gene: 7. Germline CDR1 reads SGDLS; CDR2 reads YYNGEE. CDR3 nucleotide sequence: TGTGCCAGCAGCGTCGACGGGGGGGGAGTCGAGCAGTACTTC. Translation: CASSVDGGGVEQYF.

This clone was seen a single time. The V call is TRBV5-1, the J call TRBJ2-2, with D possibly TRBD2 on 5 matching bases. The V gene's germline CDR1 is SGHRS and CDR2 YFSETQ. Trimming left V 0 bases short and J 3 bases short, with 12 bases between. The CDR3 is made up of 16 amino acids. CDR3 amino acids: CASSLGAGEYTGELFF. The CDR3, as DNA: TGCGCCAGCAGCTTGGGGGCCGGGGAATACACCGGGGAGCTGTTTTTT.

This chain joins TRBV6-5 and TRBJ1-1; D remains unclear. Trimming took off 2 bases at V and 1 base at J, with 8 bases between the two ends. Germline V gene data show CDR1 as MNHEY and CDR2 as SVGAGI. The length of the CDR3 is 14 residues. The CDR3 here is CASSYEWSNTEAFF. DNA of the CDR3: TGTGCCAGCAGTTACGAGTGGTCGAACACTGAAGCTTTCTTT.

V and J are TRBV5-1 and TRBJ1-1, with a possible D match to TRBD1 (6 bases). The CDR3 is made up of 16 amino acids. V lost 0 bases, J lost 2 bases, and 14 bases lay in between. CDR1 and CDR2 (germline): SGHRS, YFSETQ. The CDR3 region has the DNA TGCGCCAGCAGCTTGGAAGGACAGTCACTAAACACTGAAGCTTTCTTT. Amino acid sequence: CASSLEGQSLNTEAFF.

The table lists this clone with a few counts. The CDR3 sequence is CASSESSGAYEQYF. Written as DNA, the CDR3 is TGTGCCAGCAGTGAGTCTAGCGGAGCCTACGAGCAGTACTTC. This chain connects TRBV6-1 to TRBJ2-7, with 7 nucleotides matching TRBD2. V was pared by 3 bases and J by 2 bases, with 4 bases of the junction left unmatched. This CDR3 has 14 amino acids. Germline V CDR1 and CDR2: MNHNS, SASEGT.

This clone was observed once. The chain combines TRBV16 with TRBJ2-7, with a weak D call TRBD2 (5 bases). The V and J ends lost 1 base and 0 bases respectively, with 10 bases between them. Germline assignment: CDR1 KGHSY and CDR2 FQNENV. The CDR3 runs 15 residues. The CDR3 spells CASSQFPGSSYEQYF. DNA for the CDR3: TGTGCCAGCAGCCAATTCCCGGGATCCTCCTACGAGCAGTACTTC. The full variable domain, with the rest looked up from reference TRBV16 and TRBJ2-7, is GEEVAQTPKHLVRGEGQKAKLYCAPIKGHSYVFWYQQVLKNEFKFLISFQNENVFDETGMPKERFSAKCLPNSPCSLEIQATKLEDSAVYFCASSQFPGSSYEQYFGPGTRLTVT.

This clone showed up just a few times. The chain recombines TRBV28 with TRBJ2-7; D remains ambiguous. CDR1 and CDR2 (germline): MDHEN, SYDVKM. The length of the CDR3 is 13 residues. Trimming removed 7 bases at V and 2 bases at J, with 12 bases between. Here the CDR3 reads CASNHLITYEQYF. Written as DNA, the CDR3 is TGTGCCAGCAACCACCTCATTACCTACGAGCAGTACTTC. The variable domain in full, with the rest retrieved from reference TRBV28 and TRBJ2-7, is DVKVTQSSRYLVKRTGEKVFLECVQDMDHENMFWYRQDPGLGLRLIYFSYDVKMKEKGDIPEGYSVSREKKERFSLILESASTNQTSMYLCASNHLITYEQYFGPGTRLTVT.

This clone was counted only a few times. The chain is built from TRBV5-1 and TRBJ1-2; a possible D gene is TRBD1 (6 bases). CDR1 and CDR2 from the germline V gene are SGHRS and YFSETQ. CDR3 length: 13 residues. Trimming removed 1 base from V and 7 bases from J, with 11 bases in between. CDR3 coding DNA: TGCGCCAGCAGCTTGTCGGGGGCGGGTGGCTACACCTTC. Translated, it gives CASSLSGAGGYTF.

V and J are TRBV5-1 and TRBJ2-2, with D perhaps assigned TRBD1 or TRBD2 (6 bases each). This CDR3 spans 14 amino acids. Trimming took off 4 bases at V and 7 bases at J, with 14 bases between the two ends. Looked up from germline, CDR1 is SGHRS and CDR2 is YFSETQ. The DNA for the CDR3 is TGCGCCAGCAGCCCCCGGGGGCGGGACGGGGAGCTGTTTTTT. Protein sequence: CASSPRGRDGELFF.

The chain couples TRBV6-1 to TRBJ2-7; possibly TRBD1 for D (5 bases). This CDR3 contains 12 residues. V was pared by 3 bases and J by 2 bases, with 5 bases between. Germline V gene lookup returns CDR1 MNHNS and CDR2 SASEGT. The CDR3 spells CASSDRAYEQYF. The DNA for the CDR3 is TGTGCCAGCAGTGACAGGGCCTACGAGCAGTACTTC.

The J gene is TRBJ1-2, the V gene TRBV5-4; possibly TRBD1 for D (5 bases). The V end lost 5 bases, the J end lost 0 bases, and 14 bases lay between the germline ends. The CDR3 is made up of 15 amino acids. Germline CDR1 is SGHNT and CDR2 is YYREEE (reference sequence). This CDR3 is CASRPGPRPNYGYTF. For the CDR3, the DNA is TGTGCCAGCAGGCCGGGACCGAGGCCTAACTATGGCTACACCTTC.

The chain uses TRBV5-5 and TRBJ1-2; D perhaps matches TRBD1 (5 bases). This CDR3 region has 14 residues. Per the germline V gene, CDR1 is SGHKS and CDR2 is YYEKEE (reference sequence). Between the trimmed V and J ends, which lost 4 bases and 2 bases, there was a span of 12 bases. CDR3 sequence (DNA): TGTGCCAGCAGCAGCGGGGGGGGGAACTATGGCTACACCTTC. It specifies CASSSGGGNYGYTF. Drawing the rest from reference TRBV5-5 and TRBJ1-2, the complete variable domain is DAGVTQSPTHLIKTRGQQVTLRCSPISGHKSVSWYQQVLGQGPQFIFQYYEKEERGRGNFPDRFSARQFPNYSSELNVNALLLGDSALYLCASSSGGGNYGYTFGSGTRLTVV.

The V call is TRBV6-5, the J call TRBJ2-3, with D uncertain. The V end lost 5 bases, the J end lost 6 bases, and 12 bases lay between the germline ends. There are 13 residues in the CDR3. Germline V gene data show CDR1 as MNHEY and CDR2 as SVGAGI. DNA of the CDR3: TGTGCCAGCAGTCGCCTCAAATTGGATACGCAGTATTTT. It codes for CASSRLKLDTQYF.

The genes are TRBV19 and TRBJ2-5; 10 positions agree with TRBD1. The CDR3 length is 14 residues. The ends lost 5 bases at V and 7 bases at J; junction bases unmatched: 7. Germline CDR1 LNHDA, CDR2 SQIVND (reference sequence). CDR3 residues: CASSSGQGKGTQYF. Written as DNA, the CDR3 is TGTGCCAGTAGTTCGGGACAGGGGAAAGGGACCCAGTACTTC.

The CDR3 DNA is TGTGCCAGCAGCTTAGCGGGGGGGCCTTCAGATACGCAGTATTTT. This codes for CASSLAGGPSDTQYF. The chain has TRBV7-9 and TRBJ2-3; tentatively, D is TRBD2 (7 bases). V lost 0 bases, J lost 4 bases, and 11 bases lay in between. The germline CDR1 and CDR2 sequences are SEHNR and FQNEAQ (reference sequence). The CDR3 runs 15 residues.

The chain links TRBV6-1 to TRBJ2-5, with 9 bases aligning to TRBD2. The CDR3 sequence is 16 residues long. Trimming cost V 3 bases and J 5 bases; bases outside gene matches: 10. Germline CDR1 is MNHNS and CDR2 is SASEGT. The CDR3 sequence is CASSDPTRGGWETQYF. CDR3 DNA sequence: TGTGCCAGCAGTGATCCGACGCGGGGGGGCTGGGAGACCCAGTACTTC.

There are a few counts of this clone. V and J are TRBV5-1 and TRBJ1-2; D gene ambiguous. V was pared by 5 bases and J by 0 bases, with 11 bases between. Germline CDR1 reads SGHRS; CDR2 reads YFSETQ. This CDR3 spans 14 amino acids. The CDR3 DNA reads as TGCGCCAGCAGTAGGACTCCGGCTAACTATGGCTACACCTTC. This translates into CASSRTPANYGYTF.

The chain uses TRBV19 and TRBJ1-4, with 8 bases fitting TRBD1. V lost 3 bases to trimming and J lost 9 bases; unmatched junction nucleotides: 6. The CDR3 has 14 residues. Germline V CDR1 and CDR2: LNHDA, SQIVND (reference sequence). The CDR3 nucleotides are TGTGCCAGTAGTATGGGACAGGCGGGGAAAAAACTGTTTTTT. It specifies CASSMGQAGKKLFF.